This is a list of T cell receptor beta chains from one sample in a study of cytomegalovirus exposure and HLA in healthy donors. The assay was immunoSEQ multiplex PCR, and TCRdb's table has in-frame clones only and misses some. Of about 170,000 clones listed, around 78% were seen once; the top ten hold around 14%. The sequenced sample was PBMCs. The receptors stem from a woman aged 45-59 years in good health and CMV-seropositive. Each CDR3 is given with its conserved first and last residue. Fields, in order: CDR3 protein, CDR3 DNA, J gene, clone size, CDR3 length, V gene, D gene. D genes are given only for firm matches. A clone size is listed for some rows: how often the clone was seen (once, few, many), or a class if it is expanded.

CDR3: CASSIIGPTSPNEQFF
DNA: TGTGCCAGCAGTATTATTGGCCCGACTAGCCCCAATGAGCAGTTCTTC
J: TRBJ2-1
size: .
length: 16
V: TRBV27
D: TRBD2

CDR3: CASSQEGSAAYEQYF
DNA: TGTGCCAGCAGCCAAGAGGGTAGCGCCGCTTACGAGCAGTACTTC
J: TRBJ2-7
size: .
length: 15
V: TRBV4-2
D: .

CDR3: CASRKPSSDTQYF
DNA: TGTGCCAGCAGGAAACCTAGCTCAGATACGCAGTATTTT
J: TRBJ2-3
size: .
length: 13
V: TRBV6-5
D: .

CDR3: CASQIGVSGNTIYF
DNA: TGTGCCAGCCAAATCGGGGTCTCTGGAAACACCATATATTTT
J: TRBJ1-3
size: .
length: 14
V: TRBV5-6
D: .

CDR3: CASSSTTPGSHEQYF
DNA: TGTGCCAGCAGCTCGACGACTCCTGGGAGCCACGAGCAGTACTTC
J: TRBJ2-7
size: few
length: 15
V: TRBV7-9
D: .

CDR3: CASSQAQTNRGNEKLFF
DNA: TGCGCCAGCAGCCAAGCGCAGACGAACAGGGGGAATGAAAAACTGTTTTTT
J: TRBJ1-4
size: .
length: 17
V: TRBV4-1
D: TRBD1

CDR3: CASSLILTVQETQYF
DNA: TGTGCCAGCAGCTTAATTCTCACAGTCCAAGAGACCCAGTACTTC
J: TRBJ2-5
size: .
length: 15
V: TRBV7-9
D: .

CDR3: CASSQRQGGQETQYF
DNA: TGTGCCAGCAGCCAGAGACAGGGGGGTCAAGAGACCCAGTACTTC
J: TRBJ2-5
size: .
length: 15
V: TRBV5-6
D: TRBD1

CDR3: CASSLAGGEETQYF
DNA: TGCGCCAGCAGCTTAGCGGGAGGGGAGGAGACCCAGTACTTC
J: TRBJ2-5
size: .
length: 14
V: TRBV5-1
D: TRBD2

CDR3: CASSFIGDEQFF
DNA: TGTGCCAGCAGCTTTATAGGGGATGAGCAGTTCTTC
J: TRBJ2-1
size: .
length: 12
V: TRBV7-3
D: .

CDR3: CASSLAAGGNSPLHF
DNA: TGTGCCAGCAGCTTAGCGGCAGGGGGGAATTCACCCCTCCACTTT
J: TRBJ1-6
size: .
length: 15
V: TRBV7-2
D: TRBD1

CDR3: CASSRDTKGDEQYF
DNA: TGTGCTAGCAGCCGGGACACAAAGGGGGACGAGCAGTACTTC
J: TRBJ2-7
size: .
length: 14
V: TRBV7-7
D: .

CDR3: CASSDRGGLNEKLFF
DNA: TGTGCCAGCAGTGACAGGGGGGGCCTTAATGAAAAACTGTTTTTT
J: TRBJ1-4
size: .
length: 15
V: TRBV6-4
D: .

CDR3: CASSRTGTIEAFF
DNA: TGTGCCAGCAGCCGGACAGGGACTATTGAAGCTTTCTTT
J: TRBJ1-1
size: .
length: 13
V: TRBV6-1
D: TRBD1

CDR3: CASSESIDQPQHF
DNA: TGCGCCAGCAGTGAGTCTATCGATCAGCCCCAGCATTTT
J: TRBJ1-5
size: .
length: 13
V: TRBV10-1
D: .

CDR3: CSVEDGQGAALNAF
DNA: TGCAGCGTTGAAGATGGACAGGGGGCCGCTTTGAATGCTTTT
J: TRBJ1-1
size: once
length: 14
V: TRBV29-1
D: TRBD1

CDR3: CASSPGQGVGLTEAFF
DNA: TGTGCCAGCTCACCCGGGCAGGGGGTAGGGTTAACTGAAGCTTTCTTT
J: TRBJ1-1
size: .
length: 16
V: TRBV18
D: TRBD1

CDR3: CASKDSGGTDTQYF
DNA: TGTGCCAGCAAGGATAGCGGGGGCACAGATACGCAGTATTTT
J: TRBJ2-3
size: once
length: 14
V: TRBV6-5
D: TRBD2

CDR3: CASSSLEAGGYNEQFF
DNA: TGTGCCAGCAGCTCGCTGGAGGCAGGGGGATACAATGAGCAGTTCTTC
J: TRBJ2-1
size: .
length: 16
V: TRBV7-9
D: TRBD1

CDR3: CSVEDRAGASTDTQYF
DNA: TGCAGCGTTGAAGATCGAGCAGGGGCAAGCACAGATACGCAGTATTTT
J: TRBJ2-3
size: .
length: 16
V: TRBV29-1
D: .

CDR3: CASSIERGRDQPQHF
DNA: TGTGCCAGTAGTATAGAACGGGGAAGGGATCAGCCCCAGCATTTT
J: TRBJ1-5
size: .
length: 15
V: TRBV19
D: .

CDR3: CASSSGQHSYGYTF
DNA: TGTGCCAGCAGTTCGGGACAGCACTCCTATGGCTACACCTTC
J: TRBJ1-2
size: .
length: 14
V: TRBV2
D: TRBD1

CDR3: CASSLGAEQETQYF
DNA: TGCGCCAGCAGCTTGGGGGCAGAGCAAGAGACCCAGTACTTC
J: TRBJ2-5
size: .
length: 14
V: TRBV5-1
D: .

CDR3: CASTRDFQETQYF
DNA: TGTGCCAGCACCAGGGACTTCCAAGAGACCCAGTACTTC
J: TRBJ2-5
size: .
length: 13
V: TRBV6-6
D: .

CDR3: CASSPPRTQGKVEKLFF
DNA: TGTGCCAGCTCACCACCGAGAACACAGGGGAAGGTTGAAAAACTGTTTTTT
J: TRBJ1-4
size: .
length: 17
V: TRBV18
D: TRBD1

CDR3: CASSFGGTGFDEQYF
DNA: TGTGCCAGCAGTTTCGGCGGGACAGGGTTCGACGAGCAGTACTTC
J: TRBJ2-7
size: few
length: 15
V: TRBV28
D: TRBD1

CDR3: CASSRQGAEKLFF
DNA: TGCGCCAGCAGCCGACAGGGCGCGGAAAAACTGTTTTTT
J: TRBJ1-4
size: once
length: 13
V: TRBV4-1
D: TRBD1

CDR3: CASRDREHTEAFF
DNA: TGTGCCAGCAGGGACAGGGAGCACACTGAAGCTTTCTTT
J: TRBJ1-1
size: few
length: 13
V: TRBV6-4
D: TRBD1

CDR3: CASRPGGEGSPLHF
DNA: TGTGCCAGCAGGCCAGGGGGCGAGGGTTCACCCCTCCACTTT
J: TRBJ1-6
size: .
length: 14
V: TRBV27
D: TRBD1

CDR3: CASTPTGMGYTEAFF
DNA: TGTGCCAGTACTCCGACAGGGATGGGGTACACTGAAGCTTTCTTT
J: TRBJ1-1
size: .
length: 15
V: TRBV19
D: TRBD1

CDR3: CASVQAFSGNTIYF
DNA: TGTGCCAGTGTACAGGCCTTCTCTGGAAACACCATATATTTT
J: TRBJ1-3
size: .
length: 14
V: TRBV6-1
D: .

CDR3: CASSASLAPQFF
DNA: TGTGCCAGCAGCGCCTCACTAGCTCCACAGTTCTTC
J: TRBJ2-1
size: .
length: 12
V: TRBV5-6
D: .

CDR3: CASTEQGKGYTF
DNA: TGTGCCAGCACCGAACAGGGAAAAGGCTACACCTTC
J: TRBJ1-2
size: few
length: 12
V: TRBV25-1
D: .

CDR3: CASSEAFGGGTDTQYF
DNA: TGTGCCAGCAGTGAAGCCTTCGGGGGAGGCACAGATACGCAGTATTTT
J: TRBJ2-3
size: .
length: 16
V: TRBV2
D: .

CDR3: CASSQDDSAGQPQHF
DNA: TGCGCCAGCAGCCAAGATGATTCGGCGGGTCAGCCCCAGCATTTT
J: TRBJ1-5
size: .
length: 15
V: TRBV4-1
D: .

CDR3: CASSHGQANQYF
DNA: TGTGCCAGCAGCCACGGACAGGCCAACCAGTACTTC
J: TRBJ2-7
size: .
length: 12
V: TRBV11-2
D: TRBD1

CDR3: CASKGGNYNEKLFF
DNA: TGTGCCAGCAAAGGGGGAAACTATAATGAAAAACTGTTTTTT
J: TRBJ1-4
size: .
length: 14
V: TRBV6-5
D: .